The clone carrying this T cell receptor (beta chain) was detected many times. Its specificity is unknown. The germline CDR1 and CDR2 sequences are MNHEY and SVGAGI. This CDR3 spans 16 amino acids. Trimming removed 4 bases at V and 4 bases at J, with 17 bases between. Individual cDNA molecules carried attached unique molecular identifiers. TCRdb analysed the 5' RACE reads with MiXCR anew, one entry per CDR3 protein. The table has about 56,000 distinct CDR3 sequences, roughly an eighth seen once; the top ten hold around 2.8%. These data belong to a study of early T cells in non-severe SARS-CoV-2 infection. Study information: Sequenced material consisted of bulk RNA (from unsorted whole blood), and chains were unpaired. Study-wide results and caveats: CD4 and private specificities were missed by VDJdb matching, which favored anti-spike CD8 responses.

The specimen sequenced was whole blood. V usage is TRBV6-5 and J usage is TRBJ2-4; tentatively, D is TRBD2 (5 bases). This receptor was taken from an adult who was a healthcare worker with PCR-confirmed SARS-CoV-2 infection or an uninfected control (not recorded which). The DNA for the CDR3 is TGTGCCAGCAGTTCCGGGATCTCCGGGGAAAAAAACATTCAGTACTTC. As protein: CASSSGISGEKNIQYF.